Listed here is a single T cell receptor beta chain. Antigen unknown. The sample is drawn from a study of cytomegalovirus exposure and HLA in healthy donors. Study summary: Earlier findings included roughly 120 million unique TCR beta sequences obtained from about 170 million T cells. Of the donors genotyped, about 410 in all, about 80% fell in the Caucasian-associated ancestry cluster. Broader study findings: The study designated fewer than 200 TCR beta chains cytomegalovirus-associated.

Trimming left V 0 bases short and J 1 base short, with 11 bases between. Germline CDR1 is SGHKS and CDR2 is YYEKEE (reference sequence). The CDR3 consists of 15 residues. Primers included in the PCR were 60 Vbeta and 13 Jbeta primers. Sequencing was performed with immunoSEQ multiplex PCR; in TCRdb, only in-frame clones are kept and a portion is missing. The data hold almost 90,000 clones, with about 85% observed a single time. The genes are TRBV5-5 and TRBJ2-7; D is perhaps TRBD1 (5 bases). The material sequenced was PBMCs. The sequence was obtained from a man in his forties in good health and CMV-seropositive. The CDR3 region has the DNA TGTGCCAGCAGCTTGGCCGTGCAGGGTTCCTACGAGCAGTACTTC. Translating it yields CASSLAVQGSYEQYF.